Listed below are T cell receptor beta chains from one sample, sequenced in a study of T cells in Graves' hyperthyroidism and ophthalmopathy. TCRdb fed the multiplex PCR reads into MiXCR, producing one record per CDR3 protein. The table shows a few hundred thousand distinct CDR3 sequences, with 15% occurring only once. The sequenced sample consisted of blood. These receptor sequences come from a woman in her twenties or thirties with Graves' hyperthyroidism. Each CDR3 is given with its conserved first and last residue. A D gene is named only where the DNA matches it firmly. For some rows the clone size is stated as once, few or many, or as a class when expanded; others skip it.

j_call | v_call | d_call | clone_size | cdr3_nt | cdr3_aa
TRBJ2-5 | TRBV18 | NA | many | TGTGCCAGCTCACCCTCCCCCGGAACGGAGACCCAGTACTTC | CASSPSPGTETQYF
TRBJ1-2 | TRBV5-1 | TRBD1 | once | TGCGCCAGCAGCTTAACAGGGGGTTCGGATGGCTACACCTTC | CASSLTGGSDGYTF
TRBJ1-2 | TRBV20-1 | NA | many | TGCAGTGCCGAACACAGGGACGGCAACTACACCTTC | CSAEHRDGNYTF
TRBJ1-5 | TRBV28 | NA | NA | TGTGCCAACGTTAGACAGGCTAGCAATCAGCCCCAGCATTTT | CANVRQASNQPQHF
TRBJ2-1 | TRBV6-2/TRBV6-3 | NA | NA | TGTGCCAGCAGTGACTCCACGAGCCCTCATGAGCAGTTCTTC | CASSDSTSPHEQFF
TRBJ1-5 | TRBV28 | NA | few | TGTGCCAGCCCCCGGGCGCGGGGAAGCAATCAGCCCCAGCATTTT | CASPRARGSNQPQHF
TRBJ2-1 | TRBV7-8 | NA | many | TGTGCCAGCAGCTTAGGACAGGTCTACAATGAGCAGTTCTTC | CASSLGQVYNEQFF
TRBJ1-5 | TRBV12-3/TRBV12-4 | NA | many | TGTGCCAGCAGTTTAGGGGTGGGCAATCAGCCCCAGCATTTT | CASSLGVGNQPQHF
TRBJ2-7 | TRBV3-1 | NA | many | TGTGCCAGCAGCCAAGCGACTACCTACGAGCAGTACTTC | CASSQATTYEQYF
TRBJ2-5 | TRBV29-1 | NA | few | TGCAGCTCTACCGGGGCCCAAGAGACCCAGTACTTC | CSSTGAQETQYF
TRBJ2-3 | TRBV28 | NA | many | TGTGCCAGCAGTGGCCGCGGCCTGGGCACAGATACGCAGTATTTT | CASSGRGLGTDTQYF
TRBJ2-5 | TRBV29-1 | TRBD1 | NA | TGCAGCGCTGGGACAGCGGATCGCGGGTGGGAGACCCAGTACTTC | CSAGTADRGWETQYF
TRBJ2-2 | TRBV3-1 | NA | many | TGTGCCAGCAGCCAAGAACCGAACACCGGGGAGCTGTTTTTT | CASSQEPNTGELFF
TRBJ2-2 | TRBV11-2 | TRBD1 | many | TGTGCCAGCAGCTTAGCCCGCGGACAGGAGCCACCCGCGAACACCGGGGAGCTGTTTTTT | CASSLARGQEPPANTGELFF
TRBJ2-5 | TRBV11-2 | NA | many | TGTGCCAGCAGCGTTGGGACCGCTCGGGGTGAGACCCAGTACTTC | CASSVGTARGETQYF
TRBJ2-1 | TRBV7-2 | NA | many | TGTGCCAGCAGCCAGGACGGATCCTACAATGAGCAGTTCTTC | CASSQDGSYNEQFF
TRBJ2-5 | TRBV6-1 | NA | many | TGTGCCAGCAGTAACCCAAATAGGGAGACCCAGTACTTC | CASSNPNRETQYF
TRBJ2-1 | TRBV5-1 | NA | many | TGCGCCAGCAGCTTGGACTGGGCACCGTACAATGAGCAGTTCTTC | CASSLDWAPYNEQFF
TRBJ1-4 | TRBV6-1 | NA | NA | TGTGCCAGCAATGGGAGGGAAAAACTGTTTTTT | CASNGREKLFF
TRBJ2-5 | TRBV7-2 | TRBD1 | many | TGTGCCAGCAGCTTAAAATCGACAGGGTCCGAGACCCAGTACTTC | CASSLKSTGSETQYF